Included here is one T cell receptor (beta chain) sequence, with context. The V end was cut by 4 bases, the J end by 9 bases, with 13 bases between. The CDR3 is 11 amino acids. The germline V gene has CDR1 SQVTM and CDR2 ANQGSEA. The sample originates from a study of T-cell memory formation after mild COVID-19. Amplification by 5'RACE using constant-segment primers produced TCR alpha and TCR beta cDNA libraries that carried sample barcodes and UMIs. TCRdb called the 5' RACE reads again in MiXCR, with one record for every CDR3 protein. The sample lists approximately 290,000 distinct CDR3 sequences, around 15% occurring once.

The chain joins TRBV29-1 to TRBJ2-7; D is unclear. The TCR was taken from a young man who had mild COVID-19 (a few samples of this study predate the infection). Cell type and time point are not known. Sequencing was performed on PBMCs or a T cell subset sorted from them (not recorded which). CDR3 residues: CSVGDSSVQYV. In DNA, the CDR3 is TGCAGCGTTGGGGATAGTAGTGTGCAGTACGTC.